The sequence of this T cell receptor (beta chain) was determined in a study of blood T cell repertoires in COVID-19. Overall study: Material from acute and convalescent COVID-19 was sourced from the United States, Italy and Spain.

V shed 4 bases and J 10 bases; nucleotides not matched to a gene: 15. This CDR3 has 16 amino acids. From germline, CDR1 is SGHRS and CDR2 YFSETQ. Method: immunoSEQ multiplex PCR; TCRdb's copy keeps in-frame clones and lacks some. Altogether 300,000 to 400,000 clones are present, roughly 90% being singletons, with the ten largest covering over 0.9%. The receptor was isolated from a woman aged 25 to 39 with acute COVID-19. The chain uses TRBV5-1 and TRBJ1-1; 11 bases fit TRBD1. The specimen sequenced was PBMCs or T cells enriched from blood (not recorded which). This CDR3 is CASSDGQGAPLTGAFF. DNA for the CDR3: TGCGCCAGCAGCGATGGACAGGGGGCCCCATTGACGGGAGCTTTCTTT.